This T cell receptor (beta chain) derives from a study of cytomegalovirus exposure and HLA in healthy donors. Findings of the study overall: Across all donors, roughly uniform sequencing depth was an assumption of the presence/absence analyses. Fewer N-insertions than the roughly 700-donor mean were reportedly shown by an Asian-associated ancestry cluster in a later analysis. In a later analysis, V- and J-gene trimming of beta chains associated with a DCLRE1C missense variant, replicated independently.

PCR was performed using 60 Vbeta and 13 Jbeta primers. How the authors handled the data: Tens of millions of unique TCR beta chains, some 9.9 million shared, were counted in a later analysis. The repertoire was sequenced with immunoSEQ multiplex PCR; TCRdb's copy has only in-frame clones and lacks some. That table supplies the V and J calls and clone size; D and trimming were determined from the DNA. The sample has over 200,000 clones, 82% seen once. About this clone itself: The antigen is not known.

CDR3 length equals 15 residues. The germline CDR1 and CDR2 sequences are SQVTM and ANQGSEA. The ends lost 4 bases at V and 4 bases at J; junction bases unmatched: 12. The chain is built from TRBV29-1 and TRBJ2-7, with 8 bases matching TRBD1. Material for sequencing was PBMCs. The clonotype comes from a woman aged 40 to 49 in good health and CMV-seropositive. The CDR3, as DNA: TGCAGCGTTGTGATAACAGGGGGTGGAATGTACGAGCAGTACTTC. It codes for CSVVITGGGMYEQYF.